The clone carrying this T cell receptor (beta chain) occurred a few times. Its antigen is unknown. The data stem from a study of T cells after yellow fever vaccination. At the level of the study: Fractions of limited cellularity were prepared by means of SMART-Seq v4 Ultra Low Input.

Points from the study as a whole: Weaker overall was a secondary response that nonetheless peaked faster, on day 5 versus 15. It was a small share of clonotypes that appeared in both CD4 and CD8 compartments.

The V gene's germline CDR1 is MGHRA and CDR2 YSYEKL. J lost 5 bases, V lost 4 bases, and 12 bases had no gene match. This CDR3 comprises 16 residues. For TCR, cDNA came from 5'RACE template switching, which added a universal primer site and UMIs. TCRdb called the 5' RACE reads again in MiXCR, with one record for every CDR3 protein. The profile shows 400,000 or so distinct CDR3 sequences, about 9.9% of them singletons. The gene calls are TRBV4-1 and TRBJ2-5, with 8 bases identical to TRBD2. The sequence derives from a young man who received the YFV17D yellow fever vaccine. The source material was PBMCs, sampled on the day of the first yellow fever vaccination. The CDR3 coding sequence is TGCGCCAGCAGCCTTGTGACGCGGGGGGTAGGGGAGACCCAGTACTTC. As protein: CASSLVTRGVGETQYF.